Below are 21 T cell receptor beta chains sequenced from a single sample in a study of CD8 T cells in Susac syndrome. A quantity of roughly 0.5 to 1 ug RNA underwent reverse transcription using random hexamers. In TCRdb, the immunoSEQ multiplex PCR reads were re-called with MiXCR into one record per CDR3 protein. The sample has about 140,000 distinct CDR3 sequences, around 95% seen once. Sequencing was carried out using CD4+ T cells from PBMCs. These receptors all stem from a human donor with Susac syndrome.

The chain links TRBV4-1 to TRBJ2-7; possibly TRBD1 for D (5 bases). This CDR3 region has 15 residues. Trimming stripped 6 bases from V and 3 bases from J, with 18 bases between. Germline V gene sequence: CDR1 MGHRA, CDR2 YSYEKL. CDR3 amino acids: CASRRAVGLNYEQYF. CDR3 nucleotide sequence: TGCGCCAGCAGACGCGCGGTGGGGCTCAACTACGAGCAGTACTTC.

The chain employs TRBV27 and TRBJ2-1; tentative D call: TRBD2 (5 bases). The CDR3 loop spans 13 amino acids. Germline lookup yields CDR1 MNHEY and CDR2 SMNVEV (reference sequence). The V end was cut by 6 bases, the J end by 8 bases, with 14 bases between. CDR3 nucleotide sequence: TGTGCCAGCAGCTGGGCTAGCACCCATGAGCAGTTCTTC. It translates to CASSWASTHEQFF.

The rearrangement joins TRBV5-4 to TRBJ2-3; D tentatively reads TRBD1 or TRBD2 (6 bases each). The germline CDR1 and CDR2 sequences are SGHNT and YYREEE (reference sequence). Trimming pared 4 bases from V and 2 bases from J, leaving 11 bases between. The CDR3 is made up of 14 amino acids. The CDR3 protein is CASSPRDTTDTQYF. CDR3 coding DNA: TGTGCCAGCAGCCCGCGGGACACCACAGATACGCAGTATTTT.

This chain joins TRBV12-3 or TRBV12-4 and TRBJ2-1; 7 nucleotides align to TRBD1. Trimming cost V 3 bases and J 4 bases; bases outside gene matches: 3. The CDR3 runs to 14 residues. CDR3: CASSFGTEYNEQFF. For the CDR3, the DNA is TGTGCCAGCAGTTTCGGGACAGAGTACAATGAGCAGTTCTTC.

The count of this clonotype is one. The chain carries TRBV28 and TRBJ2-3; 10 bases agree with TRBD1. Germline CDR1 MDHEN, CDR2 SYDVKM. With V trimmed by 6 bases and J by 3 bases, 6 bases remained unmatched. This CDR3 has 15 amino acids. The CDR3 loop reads CASRPGQGWTDTQYF. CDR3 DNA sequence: TGTGCCAGCAGACCGGGACAGGGGTGGACAGATACGCAGTATTTT.

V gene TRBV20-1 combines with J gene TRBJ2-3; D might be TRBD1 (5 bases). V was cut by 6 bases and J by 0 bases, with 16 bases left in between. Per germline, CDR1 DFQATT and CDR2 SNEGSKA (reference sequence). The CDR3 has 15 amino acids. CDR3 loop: CSASARKGSTDTQYF. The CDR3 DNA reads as TGCAGTGCCTCGGCCCGGAAGGGGAGCACAGATACGCAGTATTTT.

CDR3 residues: CSAKVRGLETQYF. The CDR3 coding sequence is TGCAGTGCCAAGGTCCGAGGATTAGAGACCCAGTACTTC. The V gene is TRBV20-1, the J gene TRBJ2-5; D is uncertain. This CDR3 spans 13 amino acids. The germline CDR1 and CDR2 sequences are DFQATT and SNEGSKA (reference sequence). V was trimmed by 6 bases and J by 4 bases, leaving 15 bases between them.

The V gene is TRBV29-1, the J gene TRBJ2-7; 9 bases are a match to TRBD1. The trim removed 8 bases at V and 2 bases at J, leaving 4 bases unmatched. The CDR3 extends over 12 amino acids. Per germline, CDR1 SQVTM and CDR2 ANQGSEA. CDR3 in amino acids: CSINRGPYEQYF. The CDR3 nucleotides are TGCAGCATAAACAGGGGGCCCTACGAGCAGTACTTC.

CDR3 amino acids: CASIKDRDGYTF. The CDR3 region has the DNA TGTGCCAGCATTAAGGACAGGGATGGCTACACCTTC. The V call is TRBV6-6, the J call TRBJ1-2; 8 bases line up with TRBD1. V gave up 7 bases and J gave up 6 bases; unmatched junction bases: 4. Per the germline V gene, CDR1 is MNHNY and CDR2 is SVGAGI (reference sequence). This CDR3 is 12 amino acids long.

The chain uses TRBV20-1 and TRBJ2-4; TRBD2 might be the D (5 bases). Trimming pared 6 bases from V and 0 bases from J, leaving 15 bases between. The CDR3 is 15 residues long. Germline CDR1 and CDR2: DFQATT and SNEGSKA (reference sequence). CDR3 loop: CSAILAALAKNIQYF. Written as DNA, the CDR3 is TGCAGTGCCATTCTAGCAGCACTAGCCAAAAACATTCAGTACTTC.

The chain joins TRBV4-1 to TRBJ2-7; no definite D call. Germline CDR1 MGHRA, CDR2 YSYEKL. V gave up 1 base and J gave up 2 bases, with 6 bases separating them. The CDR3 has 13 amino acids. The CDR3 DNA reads TGCGCCAGCAGCCAAGCAGTTACCTACGAGCAGTACTTC. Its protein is CASSQAVTYEQYF.

The chain's CDR3 is CASSESTGRDGYTF. CDR3 bases: TGTGCCAGCAGCGAATCGACAGGGCGGGATGGCTACACCTTC. The genes are TRBV9 and TRBJ1-2; 7 nucleotides match TRBD1. Germline-derived CDR1 and CDR2 are SGDLS and YYNGEE. The V and J ends lost 3 bases and 6 bases, in that order; junction bases with no gene match: 8. The CDR3 spans 14 residues.

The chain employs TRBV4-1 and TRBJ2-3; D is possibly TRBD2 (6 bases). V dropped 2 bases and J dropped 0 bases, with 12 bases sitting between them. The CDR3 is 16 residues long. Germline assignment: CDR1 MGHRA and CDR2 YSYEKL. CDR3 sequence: CASSQPIAASTDTQYF. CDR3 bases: TGCGCCAGCAGCCAACCAATAGCGGCTAGCACAGATACGCAGTATTTT.

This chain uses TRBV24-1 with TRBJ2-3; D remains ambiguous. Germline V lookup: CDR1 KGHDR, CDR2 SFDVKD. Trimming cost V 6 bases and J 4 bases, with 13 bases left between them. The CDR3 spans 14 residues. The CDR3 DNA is TGTGCCACCAGTCCGGGTCGGGTTGCAGATACGCAGTATTTT. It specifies CATSPGRVADTQYF.

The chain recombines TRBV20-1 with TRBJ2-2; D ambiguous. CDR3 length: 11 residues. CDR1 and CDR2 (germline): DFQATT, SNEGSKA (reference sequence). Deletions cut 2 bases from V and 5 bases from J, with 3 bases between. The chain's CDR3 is CSARRTGELFF. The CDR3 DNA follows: TGCAGTGCTAGAAGAACCGGGGAGCTGTTTTTT.

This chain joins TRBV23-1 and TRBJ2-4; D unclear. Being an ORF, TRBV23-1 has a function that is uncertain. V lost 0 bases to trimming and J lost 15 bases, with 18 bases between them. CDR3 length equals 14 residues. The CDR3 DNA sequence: TGCGCCAGCAGTCAATCGACCGAGGATCCTCGAGGGTACTTC. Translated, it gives CASSQSTEDPRGYF.

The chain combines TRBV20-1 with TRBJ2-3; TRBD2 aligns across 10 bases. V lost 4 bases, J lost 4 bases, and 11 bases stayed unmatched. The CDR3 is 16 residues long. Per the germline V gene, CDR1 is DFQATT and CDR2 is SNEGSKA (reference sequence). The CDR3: CSATSEREGSPDTQYF. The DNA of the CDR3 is TGCAGTGCTACCTCCGAGCGGGAGGGTTCCCCAGATACGCAGTATTTT.

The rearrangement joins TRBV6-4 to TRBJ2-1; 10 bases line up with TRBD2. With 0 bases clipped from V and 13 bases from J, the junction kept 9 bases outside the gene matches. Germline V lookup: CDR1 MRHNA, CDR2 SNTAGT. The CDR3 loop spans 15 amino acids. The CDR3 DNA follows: TGTGCCAGCAGTGACTCGATAGCGGGAGGACGTTATCAGTTCTTC. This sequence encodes CASSDSIAGGRYQFF.

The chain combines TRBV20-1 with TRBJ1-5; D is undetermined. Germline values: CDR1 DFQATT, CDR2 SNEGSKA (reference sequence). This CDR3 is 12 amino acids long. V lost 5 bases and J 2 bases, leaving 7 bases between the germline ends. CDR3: CSAGAGNQPQHF. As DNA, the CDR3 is TGCAGTGCTGGTGCAGGCAATCAGCCCCAGCATTTT.

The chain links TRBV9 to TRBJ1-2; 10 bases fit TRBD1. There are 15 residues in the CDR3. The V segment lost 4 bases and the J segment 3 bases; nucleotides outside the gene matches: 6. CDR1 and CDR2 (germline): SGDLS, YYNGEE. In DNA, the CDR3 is TGTGCCAGCAGCCCTCGACAGGGGGCCGACTATGGCTACACCTTC. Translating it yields CASSPRQGADYGYTF.

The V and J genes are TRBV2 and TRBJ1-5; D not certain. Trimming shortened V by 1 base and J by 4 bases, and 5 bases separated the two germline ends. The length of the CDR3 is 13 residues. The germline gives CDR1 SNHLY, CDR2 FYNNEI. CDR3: CASSEEVNQPQHF. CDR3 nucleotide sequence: TGTGCCAGCAGTGAAGAGGTGAATCAGCCCCAGCATTTT. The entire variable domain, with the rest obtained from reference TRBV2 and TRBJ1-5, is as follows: EPEVTQTPSHQVTQMGQEVILRCVPISNHLYFYWYRQILGQKVEFLVSFYNNEISEKSEIFDDQFSVERPDGSNFTLKIRSTKLEDSAMYFCASSEEVNQPQHFGDGTRLSIL.